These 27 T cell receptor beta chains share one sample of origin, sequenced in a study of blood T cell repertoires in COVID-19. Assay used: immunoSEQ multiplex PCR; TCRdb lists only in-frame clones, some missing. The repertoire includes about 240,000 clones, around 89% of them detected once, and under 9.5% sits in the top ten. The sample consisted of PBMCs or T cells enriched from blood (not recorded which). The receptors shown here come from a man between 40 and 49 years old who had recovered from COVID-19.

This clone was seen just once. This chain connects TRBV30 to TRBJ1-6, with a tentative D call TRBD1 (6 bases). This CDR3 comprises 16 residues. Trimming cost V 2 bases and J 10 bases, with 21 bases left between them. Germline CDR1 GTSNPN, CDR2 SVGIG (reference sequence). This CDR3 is CAWSHVRGAGESPLHF. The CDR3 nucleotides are TGTGCCTGGAGTCACGTCCGGGGGGCAGGCGAATCACCCCTCCACTTT.

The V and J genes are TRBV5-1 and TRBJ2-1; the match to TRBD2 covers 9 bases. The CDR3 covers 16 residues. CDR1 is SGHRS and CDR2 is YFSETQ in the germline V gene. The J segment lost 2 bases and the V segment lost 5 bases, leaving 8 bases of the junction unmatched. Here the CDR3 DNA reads TGCGCCAGCAGTGACTCTGGCGGGGGGGCCTACAATGAGCAGTTCTTC. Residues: CASSDSGGGAYNEQFF.

DNA of the CDR3: TGTGCCAGCAGCAAGAGCGGGACGCCTGGGGCCAACGTCCTGACTTTC. Protein: CASSKSGTPGANVLTF. The V gene is TRBV7-2, the J gene TRBJ2-6, with 7 bases matching TRBD2. The CDR3 has 16 amino acids. The V segment lost 5 bases and the J segment 2 bases; nucleotides outside the gene matches: 6. Germline loops: CDR1 SGHTA, CDR2 FQGNSA.

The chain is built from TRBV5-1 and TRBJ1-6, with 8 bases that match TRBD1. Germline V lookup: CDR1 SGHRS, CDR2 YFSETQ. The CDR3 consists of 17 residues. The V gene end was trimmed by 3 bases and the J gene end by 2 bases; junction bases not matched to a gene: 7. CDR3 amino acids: CASSYRQGQTYNSPLHF. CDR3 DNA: TGCGCCAGCAGCTACCGACAGGGGCAAACCTATAATTCACCCCTCCACTTT. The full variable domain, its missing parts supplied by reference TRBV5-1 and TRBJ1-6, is KAGVTQTPRYLIKTRGQQVTLSCSPISGHRSVSWYQQTPGQGLQFLFEYFSETQRNKGNFPGRFSGRQFSNSRSEMNVSTLELGDSALYLCASSYRQGQTYNSPLHFGNGTRLTVT.

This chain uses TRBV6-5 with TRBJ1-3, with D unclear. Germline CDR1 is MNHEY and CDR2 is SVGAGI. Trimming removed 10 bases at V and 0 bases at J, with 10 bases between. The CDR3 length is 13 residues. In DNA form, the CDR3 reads TGTGCCACCGCCTCTAGCTCTGGAAACACCATATATTTT. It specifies CATASSSGNTIYF.

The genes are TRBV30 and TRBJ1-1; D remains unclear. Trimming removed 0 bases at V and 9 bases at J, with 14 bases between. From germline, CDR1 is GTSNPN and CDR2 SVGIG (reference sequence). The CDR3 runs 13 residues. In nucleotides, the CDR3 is TGTGCCTGGAGTGTACGGGGTAGTTTGAAAGCTTTCTTT. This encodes CAWSVRGSLKAFF.

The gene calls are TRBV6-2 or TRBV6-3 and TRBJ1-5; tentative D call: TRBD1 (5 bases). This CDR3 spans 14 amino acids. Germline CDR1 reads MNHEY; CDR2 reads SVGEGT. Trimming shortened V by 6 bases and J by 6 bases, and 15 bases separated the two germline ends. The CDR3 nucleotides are TGTGCCAGCAGCAAAGACTCGGGGGGTCAGCCCCAGCATTTT. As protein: CASSKDSGGQPQHF.

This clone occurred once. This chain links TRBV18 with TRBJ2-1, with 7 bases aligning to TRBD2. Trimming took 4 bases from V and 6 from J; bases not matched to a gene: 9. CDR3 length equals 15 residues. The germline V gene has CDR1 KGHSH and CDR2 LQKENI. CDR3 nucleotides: TGTGCCAGCTCACTGTCGGGAGGAAATCCCAATGAGCAGTTCTTC. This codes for CASSLSGGNPNEQFF.

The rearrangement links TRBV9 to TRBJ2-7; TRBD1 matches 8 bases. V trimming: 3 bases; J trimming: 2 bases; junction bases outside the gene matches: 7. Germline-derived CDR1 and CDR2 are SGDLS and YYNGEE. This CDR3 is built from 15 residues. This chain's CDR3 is CASSARTGQAYEQYF. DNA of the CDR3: TGTGCCAGCAGCGCCCGGACAGGGCAGGCCTACGAGCAGTACTTC.

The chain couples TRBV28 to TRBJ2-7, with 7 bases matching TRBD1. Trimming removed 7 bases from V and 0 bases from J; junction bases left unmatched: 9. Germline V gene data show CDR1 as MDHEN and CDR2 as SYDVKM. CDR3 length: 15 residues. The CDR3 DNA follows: TGTGCCAGCACCCAGACAGGGACGTCCTCCTACGAGCAGTACTTC. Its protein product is CASTQTGTSSYEQYF.

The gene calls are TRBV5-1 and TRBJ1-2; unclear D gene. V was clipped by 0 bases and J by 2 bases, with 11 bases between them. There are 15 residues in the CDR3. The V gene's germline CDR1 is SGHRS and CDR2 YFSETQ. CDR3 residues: CASSLVVGGNYGYTF. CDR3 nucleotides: TGCGCCAGCAGCTTGGTTGTGGGCGGGAACTATGGCTACACCTTC.

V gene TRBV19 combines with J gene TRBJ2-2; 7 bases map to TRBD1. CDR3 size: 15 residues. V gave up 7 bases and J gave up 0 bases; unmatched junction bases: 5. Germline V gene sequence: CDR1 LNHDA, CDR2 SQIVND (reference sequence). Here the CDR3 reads CASKGQGANTGELFF. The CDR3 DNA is TGTGCCAGTAAGGGGCAGGGGGCGAACACCGGGGAGCTGTTTTTT.

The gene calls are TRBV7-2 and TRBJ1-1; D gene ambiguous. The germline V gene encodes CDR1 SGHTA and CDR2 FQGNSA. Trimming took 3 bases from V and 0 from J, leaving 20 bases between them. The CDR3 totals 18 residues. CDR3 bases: TGTGCCAGCAGCTTTCGGGTCGTTACAAAACCGATGAACACTGAAGCTTTCTTT. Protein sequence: CASSFRVVTKPMNTEAFF.

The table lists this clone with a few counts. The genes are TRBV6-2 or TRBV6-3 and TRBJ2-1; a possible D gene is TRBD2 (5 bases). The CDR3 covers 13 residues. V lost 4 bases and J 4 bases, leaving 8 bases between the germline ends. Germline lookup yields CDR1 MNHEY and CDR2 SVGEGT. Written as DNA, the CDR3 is TGTGCCAGCAGTTCCGGGAATTACAATGAGCAGTTCTTC. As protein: CASSSGNYNEQFF.

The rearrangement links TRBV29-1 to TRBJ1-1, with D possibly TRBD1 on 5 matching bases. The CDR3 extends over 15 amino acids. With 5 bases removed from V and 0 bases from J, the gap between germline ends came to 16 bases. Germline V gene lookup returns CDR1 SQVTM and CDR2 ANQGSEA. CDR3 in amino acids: CSVRPLDRMNTEAFF. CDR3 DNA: TGCAGCGTTCGCCCCCTTGACAGAATGAACACTGAAGCTTTCTTT.

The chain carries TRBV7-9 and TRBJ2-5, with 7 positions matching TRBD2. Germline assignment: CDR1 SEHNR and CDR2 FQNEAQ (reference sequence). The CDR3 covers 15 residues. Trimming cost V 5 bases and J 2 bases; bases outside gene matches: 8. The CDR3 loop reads CASSPKRGRQETQYF. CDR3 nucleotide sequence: TGTGCCAGCAGCCCCAAGCGGGGTAGGCAAGAGACCCAGTACTTC.

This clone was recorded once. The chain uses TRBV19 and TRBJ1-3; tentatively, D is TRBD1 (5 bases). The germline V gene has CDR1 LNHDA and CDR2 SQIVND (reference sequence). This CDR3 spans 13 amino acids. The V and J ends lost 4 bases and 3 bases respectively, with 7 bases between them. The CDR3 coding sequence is TGTGCCAGTAGTACCCAGGGTGGAAACACCATATATTTT. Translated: CASSTQGGNTIYF.

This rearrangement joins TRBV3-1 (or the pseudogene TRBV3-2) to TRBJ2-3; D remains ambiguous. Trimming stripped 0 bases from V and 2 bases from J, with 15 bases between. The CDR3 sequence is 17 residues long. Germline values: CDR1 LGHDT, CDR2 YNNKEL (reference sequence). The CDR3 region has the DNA TGTGCCAGCAGCCAAGACCCTCCAGAACAGCCCACAGATACGCAGTATTTT. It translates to CASSQDPPEQPTDTQYF.

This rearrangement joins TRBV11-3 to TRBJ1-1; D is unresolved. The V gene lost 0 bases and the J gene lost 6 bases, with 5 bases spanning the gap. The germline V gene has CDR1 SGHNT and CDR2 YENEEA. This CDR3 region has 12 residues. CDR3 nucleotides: TGTGCCAGCAGCTTAGATTTCTCTGAAGCTTTCTTT. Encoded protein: CASSLDFSEAFF.

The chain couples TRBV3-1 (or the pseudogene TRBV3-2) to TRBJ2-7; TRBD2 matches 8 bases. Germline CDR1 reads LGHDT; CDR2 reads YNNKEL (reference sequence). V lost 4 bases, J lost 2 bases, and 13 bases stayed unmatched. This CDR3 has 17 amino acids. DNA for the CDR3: TGTGCCAGCAGCCTAGGATGGGGACTAGGCCCTACCTACGAGCAGTACTTC. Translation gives CASSLGWGLGPTYEQYF.

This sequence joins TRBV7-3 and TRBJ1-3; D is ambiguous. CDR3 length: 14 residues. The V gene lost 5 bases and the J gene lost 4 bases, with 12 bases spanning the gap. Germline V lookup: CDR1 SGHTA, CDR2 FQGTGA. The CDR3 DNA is TGTGCCAGCAGCCAGGACGGAGGAGGAAACACCATATATTTT. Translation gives CASSQDGGGNTIYF.

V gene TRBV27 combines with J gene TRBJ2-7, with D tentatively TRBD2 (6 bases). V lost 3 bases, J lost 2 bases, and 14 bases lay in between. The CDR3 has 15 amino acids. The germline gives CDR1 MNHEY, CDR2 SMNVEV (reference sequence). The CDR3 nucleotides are TGTGCCAGCAGTTTGTCGGGAGTTTCCACCTACGAGCAGTACTTC. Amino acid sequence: CASSLSGVSTYEQYF.

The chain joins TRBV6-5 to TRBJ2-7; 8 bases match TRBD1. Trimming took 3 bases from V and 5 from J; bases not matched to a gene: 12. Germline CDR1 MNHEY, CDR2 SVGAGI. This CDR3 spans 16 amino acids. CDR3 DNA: TGTGCCAGCAGTTATTGGGACAGGACTTCTGGGGACGAGCAGTACTTC. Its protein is CASSYWDRTSGDEQYF.

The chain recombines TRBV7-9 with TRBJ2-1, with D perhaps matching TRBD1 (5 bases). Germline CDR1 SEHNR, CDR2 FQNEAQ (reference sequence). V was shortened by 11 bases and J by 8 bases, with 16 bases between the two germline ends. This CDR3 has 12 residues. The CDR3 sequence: CALLGAQYEQFF. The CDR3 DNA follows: TGTGCCTTGCTAGGGGCGCAGTATGAGCAGTTCTTC.

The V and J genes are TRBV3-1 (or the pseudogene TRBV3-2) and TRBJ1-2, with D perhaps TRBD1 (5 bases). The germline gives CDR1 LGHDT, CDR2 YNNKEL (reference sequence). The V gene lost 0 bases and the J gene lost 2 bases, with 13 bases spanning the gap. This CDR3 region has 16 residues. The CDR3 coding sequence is TGTGCCAGCAGCCAAGACGGACAACTAGCCAACTATGGCTACACCTTC. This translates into CASSQDGQLANYGYTF.

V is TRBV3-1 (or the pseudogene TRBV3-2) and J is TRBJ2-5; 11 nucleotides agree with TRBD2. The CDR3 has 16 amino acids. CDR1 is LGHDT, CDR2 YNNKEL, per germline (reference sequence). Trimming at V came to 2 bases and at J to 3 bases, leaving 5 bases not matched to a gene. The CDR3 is CASSQMGLADKETQYF. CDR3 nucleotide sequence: TGTGCCAGCAGCCAAATGGGACTAGCGGATAAAGAGACCCAGTACTTC.

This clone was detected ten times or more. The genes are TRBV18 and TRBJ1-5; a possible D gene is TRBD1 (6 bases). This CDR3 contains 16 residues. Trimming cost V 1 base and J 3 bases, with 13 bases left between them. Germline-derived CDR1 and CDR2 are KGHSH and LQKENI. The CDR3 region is CASSPRPGEYNQPQHF. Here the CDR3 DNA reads TGTGCCAGCTCACCACGGCCAGGGGAATACAATCAGCCCCAGCATTTT.